The source of this T cell receptor beta chain is a study of cytomegalovirus exposure and HLA in healthy donors. This clone showed up just a few times. No antigen is known for it. The junction had 1 base not matched to a gene; V was cut back by 1 base and J by 7 bases. The CDR3 sequence is 13 residues long. The germline V gene has CDR1 SGHVS and CDR2 FQNEAQ. Primers for the PCR totalled 60 Vbeta and 13 Jbeta. Sequenced by immunoSEQ multiplex PCR; TCRdb stores in-frame clones only, minus some. The top ten clones hold around 1.5% of a sample with roughly 160,000 clones, 71% of them seen once. General study points: Association of roughly 17,000 TCR beta sequences with HLA alleles was found at 0.05 false discovery rate in a later analysis. By HLA locus, TCR association rates varied in a later analysis, with DRB1 showing the most and HLA-C the fewest. In a later analysis, HLA-associated TCR beta chains were more clonally expanded than equally common others. Reports credit the classifier with highly specific, highly sensitive diagnosis of cytomegalovirus status.

Sequences were obtained from PBMCs. This clonotype was sampled from a girl aged 5-17 years in good health and CMV-seronegative. The genes are TRBV7-8 and TRBJ1-1; 9 bases are shared with TRBD1. The CDR3 DNA follows: TGTGCCAGCAGCTTAGGGGACAGGGATGAAGCTTTCTTT. Translation: CASSLGDRDEAFF. Variable domain in full (rest from reference TRBV7-8 and TRBJ1-1): GAGVSQSPRYKVAKRGQDVALRCDPISGHVSLFWYQQALGQGPEFLTYFQNEAQLDKSGLPSDRFFAERPEGSVSTLKIQRTQQEDSAVYLCASSLGDRDEAFFGQGTRLTVV.